This entry lists 30 T cell receptor beta chains sequenced from one sample in a study of T cells after yellow fever vaccination. MiXCR was run by TCRdb on the 5' RACE reads, yielding one entry per CDR3 protein. The sample includes more than 300,000 distinct CDR3 sequences, around 6.8% of them seen just once. This material consisted of PBMCs, taken approximately 47 days after the first yellow fever vaccination. These receptors were collected from a man younger than 35 who received the YFV17D yellow fever vaccine.

The gene calls are TRBV5-1 and TRBJ2-2; D might be TRBD1 or TRBD2, each matching 6 bases. Germline-derived CDR1 and CDR2 are SGHRS and YFSETQ. Trimming took 2 bases from V and 4 from J, leaving 9 bases between them. The CDR3 has 14 amino acids. CDR3 DNA sequence: TGCGCCAGCAGCTTAAAGGGGGGCACCGGGGAGCTGTTTTTT. Its protein product is CASSLKGGTGELFF.

The rearrangement links TRBV18 to TRBJ2-6; no clear D. Trimming took off 6 bases at V and 2 bases at J, with 17 bases between the two ends. This CDR3 is 17 amino acids long. Germline V gives CDR1 KGHSH, CDR2 LQKENI. The CDR3 here is CASSPNPGSAGANVLTF. CDR3 coding DNA: TGTGCCAGCTCCCCTAACCCAGGATCGGCTGGGGCCAACGTCCTGACTTTC.

There are a few counts of this clonotype. The chain joins TRBV29-1 to TRBJ1-1; D gene uncertain. Germline CDR1 is SQVTM and CDR2 is ANQGSEA. The V end was cut by 7 bases, the J end by 0 bases, with 9 bases between. The CDR3 has 12 amino acids. The CDR3 sequence is CSASTLNTEAFF. The CDR3 nucleotides are TGCAGCGCCTCAACATTGAACACTGAAGCTTTCTTT.

The CDR3 is CAISDGQGTDEQYF. CDR3 coding DNA: TGTGCCATCAGTGACGGTCAGGGGACGGACGAGCAGTACTTC. This chain joins TRBV10-3 and TRBJ2-7, with a possible D match to TRBD1 (6 bases). Germline CDR1 reads ENHRY; CDR2 reads SYGVKD. V was trimmed by 3 bases and J by 5 bases, leaving 14 bases between them. The CDR3 spans 14 residues.

The chain links TRBV4-2 to TRBJ2-2, with 9 bases matching TRBD2. The V gene's germline CDR1 is LGHNA and CDR2 YNFKEQ. V trimming: 3 bases; J trimming: 4 bases; junction bases outside the gene matches: 3. The CDR3 length is 15 residues. This chain's CDR3 is CASSQRGGRTGELFF. The DNA of the CDR3 is TGTGCCAGCAGCCAGCGGGGGGGTCGCACCGGGGAGCTGTTTTTT.

This clonotype appeared a few times. V usage is TRBV12-3 or TRBV12-4 and J usage is TRBJ2-5, with TRBD2 identical over 8 bases. V lost 7 bases and J lost 7; bases outside the gene matches: 17. CDR3 length: 16 residues. The CDR3 region has the DNA TGTGCCAGCACCCCACGGGAGGGGCCGACTATTGGGACCCAGTACTTC. Translation gives CASTPREGPTIGTQYF.

This sequence joins TRBV12-3 or TRBV12-4 and TRBJ2-7; D uncertain. The V gene lost 4 bases and the J gene lost 2 bases, with 12 bases spanning the gap. The CDR3 extends over 14 amino acids. CDR3 DNA: TGTGCCAGCAGTTCAAGGACCGAGACCTACGAGCAGTACTTC. Its protein is CASSSRTETYEQYF.

In its sample, this clonotype was seen many times. The chain joins TRBV7-2 to TRBJ1-6; 7 bases match TRBD1. Germline loops: CDR1 SGHTA, CDR2 FQGNSA. V shed 2 bases and J 9 bases; nucleotides not matched to a gene: 4. The CDR3 spans 14 residues. The CDR3 DNA reads as TGTGCCAGCAGCTTAAACAGGGGAGGTTCACCCCTCCACTTT. Its translation is CASSLNRGGSPLHF.

This clonotype was counted between two and nine times. The rearrangement uses TRBV5-5 and TRBJ2-7; D unresolved. This CDR3 has 13 residues. Trimming cost V 2 bases and J 0 bases, with 6 bases left between them. CDR1 and CDR2 from the germline V gene are SGHKS and YYEKEE (reference sequence). This CDR3 is CASSFALSYEQYV. The CDR3 nucleotides read TGTGCCAGCAGCTTCGCTCTCTCCTACGAGCAGTACGTC.

This clonotype has more than one count but fewer than ten. The chain couples TRBV2 to TRBJ2-1; 15 bases align to TRBD2. Germline loops: CDR1 SNHLY, CDR2 FYNNEI. Germline trimming cut 6 bases from V and 5 bases from J; bases unmatched to any gene: 11. This CDR3 is built from 18 residues. The CDR3, as DNA: TGTGCCAGCAGCCAAGGACTAGCGGGGGGGCTTAAGGACAATGAGCAGTTCTTC. This codes for CASSQGLAGGLKDNEQFF.

This clonotype was picked up many times. The chain recombines TRBV20-1 with TRBJ2-1; D perhaps matches TRBD1 (6 bases). The ends were cut back, 6 bases at V and 1 base at J, with 13 bases in the middle. The CDR3 covers 14 residues. Germline V gene data show CDR1 as DFQATT and CDR2 as SNEGSKA (reference sequence). The CDR3 DNA reads as TGCAGTGCCACAGGGAACTGGTCCTACAATGAGCAGTTCTTC. It specifies CSATGNWSYNEQFF.

V usage is TRBV20-1 and J usage is TRBJ1-2, with TRBD1 as a possible D gene (6 bases). Between the trimmed V and J ends, which lost 6 bases and 0 bases, there was a span of 17 bases. The germline gives CDR1 DFQATT, CDR2 SNEGSKA (reference sequence). The CDR3 has 15 amino acids. This CDR3 reads CSAPWTVLPNYGYTF. The CDR3 DNA reads as TGCAGTGCCCCGTGGACAGTATTACCTAACTATGGCTACACCTTC.

The gene calls are TRBV12-3 or TRBV12-4 and TRBJ2-5; 14 nucleotides match TRBD2. The CDR3 sequence is 17 residues long. V lost 5 bases and J lost 5; bases outside the gene matches: 10. CDR3 region: CASSPLRLAGGQETQYF. For the CDR3, the DNA is TGTGCCAGCAGTCCCCTCAGACTAGCGGGGGGGCAGGAGACCCAGTACTTC.

This clonotype was seen more than once but under ten times. DNA for the CDR3: TGTGCCAGCAGTCCCAGACAGAACTATGGCTACACCTTC. Residues: CASSPRQNYGYTF. This chain links TRBV6-2 or TRBV6-3 with TRBJ1-2; possibly TRBD1 for D (5 bases). CDR1 and CDR2 from the germline V gene are MNHEY and SVGEGT. Deletions cut 5 bases from V and 2 bases from J, with 9 bases between. The CDR3 spans 13 residues.

This clonotype was detected many times. The chain is built from TRBV3-1 and TRBJ2-3; 9 positions agree with TRBD2. Losses at the gene ends were 4 bases for V and 2 bases for J; bases not matched to a gene: 4. There are 15 residues in the CDR3. Looked up from germline, CDR1 is LGHDT and CDR2 is YNNKEL (reference sequence). The CDR3 sequence is CASSPTSGVTDTQYF. The CDR3 DNA is TGTGCCAGCAGCCCGACTAGCGGAGTCACAGATACGCAGTATTTT.

This clonotype occurred a few times. Written as DNA, the CDR3 is TGTGCCAGCAGTTACATCGGGCTGAACACCGGGGAGCTGTTTTTT. Translating gives CASSYIGLNTGELFF. This chain links TRBV6-5 with TRBJ2-2; D gene uncertain. Germline CDR1 and CDR2: MNHEY and SVGAGI. The CDR3 is 15 amino acids. V lost 2 bases, J lost 1 base, and 8 bases lay in between.

There are a few counts of this clonotype. This chain joins TRBV7-2 and TRBJ1-2; TRBD1 agrees at 10 bases. This CDR3 has 16 residues. The V gene end was trimmed by 5 bases and the J gene end by 6 bases; junction bases not matched to a gene: 12. The germline V gene encodes CDR1 SGHTA and CDR2 FQGNSA. As DNA, the CDR3 is TGTGCCAGCAGCCCTCATCCGGGACAGGGGAAGGATGGCTACACCTTC. The encoded protein is CASSPHPGQGKDGYTF. Complete variable domain (other parts from reference TRBV7-2 and TRBJ1-2): GAGVSQSPSNKVTEKGKDVELRCDPISGHTALYWYRQSLGQGLEFLIYFQGNSAPDKSGLPSDRFSAERTGGSVSTLTIQRTQQEDSAVYLCASSPHPGQGKDGYTFGSGTRLTVV.

The V gene is TRBV5-8, the J gene TRBJ2-1, with 7 bases lining up with TRBD2. From germline, CDR1 is SGHTS and CDR2 YDEGEE. There are 15 residues in the CDR3. The J segment lost 6 bases and the V segment lost 6 bases, leaving 12 bases of the junction unmatched. CDR3 sequence reads: CASIPREEGPNEQFF. The CDR3, as DNA: TGTGCCAGCATCCCCCGGGAGGAGGGTCCCAATGAGCAGTTCTTC.

The V and J genes are TRBV5-4 and TRBJ2-3; TRBD1 matches at 11 bases. J was trimmed by 7 bases and V by 7 bases; bases with no gene match: 11. There are 15 residues in the CDR3. The germline CDR1 and CDR2 sequences are SGHNT and YYREEE (reference sequence). In DNA form, the CDR3 reads TGTGCCAGCGGCACACCGGGACAGGGGGAATATACGCAGTATTTT. Residues: CASGTPGQGEYTQYF.

There are a few counts of this clonotype. The chain joins TRBV7-2 to TRBJ2-2; D remains ambiguous. The V gene lost 7 bases and the J gene lost 6 bases, with 12 bases spanning the gap. This CDR3 is built from 13 residues. Per the germline V gene, CDR1 is SGHTA and CDR2 is FQGNSA. The CDR3 loop is CASIPYFSGELFF. CDR3 coding DNA: TGTGCCAGCATCCCCTACTTCTCCGGGGAGCTGTTTTTT.

In its sample, this clonotype was seen a few times. V is TRBV12-3 or TRBV12-4 and J is TRBJ2-3, with D perhaps TRBD2 (5 bases). The CDR3 spans 15 residues. The V gene lost 2 bases and the J gene lost 1 base, with 10 bases spanning the gap. The CDR3 nucleotides are TGTGCCAGCAGTTTACAGAGCGGCCGCACAGATACGCAGTATTTT. Its protein product is CASSLQSGRTDTQYF.

The chain uses TRBV28 and TRBJ1-4; D remains unclear. Germline CDR1 is MDHEN and CDR2 is SYDVKM. V lost 3 bases, J lost 6 bases, and 11 bases lay in between. The CDR3 has 14 amino acids. CDR3 region: CASSFVGTDEKLFF. Written as DNA, the CDR3 is TGTGCCAGCAGTTTTGTGGGCACGGATGAAAAACTGTTTTTT.

The chain carries TRBV5-1 and TRBJ2-3; unclear D gene. Germline V CDR1 and CDR2: SGHRS, YFSETQ. There are 15 residues in the CDR3. V was trimmed by 2 bases and J by 0 bases, leaving 10 bases between them. Here the CDR3 reads CASSFRPGSTDTQYF. The CDR3 DNA follows: TGCGCCAGCAGCTTCCGGCCCGGGAGCACAGATACGCAGTATTTT.

The rearrangement uses TRBV20-1 and TRBJ2-5; D perhaps matches TRBD1 (6 bases). Germline-derived CDR1 and CDR2 are DFQATT and SNEGSKA (reference sequence). Deletions cut 5 bases from V and 4 bases from J, with 14 bases between. The CDR3 contains 13 residues. As DNA, the CDR3 is TGCAGTGCTTACAGGGAAAGGGGAGAGACCCAGTACTTC. It specifies CSAYRERGETQYF.

The gene calls are TRBV12-3 or TRBV12-4 and TRBJ1-1; D call uncertain. Trimming took 9 bases from V and 4 from J, leaving 15 bases between them. This CDR3 has 13 amino acids. CDR3 sequence: CASNLDESTEAFF. As DNA, the CDR3 is TGTGCCAGTAATCTTGATGAGAGCACTGAAGCTTTCTTT.

This chain connects TRBV7-2 to TRBJ1-6; TRBD1 agrees at 8 bases. This CDR3 region has 15 residues. Germline lookup yields CDR1 SGHTA and CDR2 FQGNSA. Unmatched junction bases numbered 3, after V lost 1 base and J lost 7 bases. The CDR3 DNA follows: TGTGCCAGCAGCTTAGTGCAGGGGGCCAATTCACCCCTCCACTTT. Protein product: CASSLVQGANSPLHF.

This clonotype came up a few times. CDR3 nucleotides: TGCGCCAGCAGCCAAATTCAGGGAGTAGGCTATGGCTACACCTTC. As protein: CASSQIQGVGYGYTF. The chain recombines TRBV4-1 with TRBJ1-2; the D gene is possibly TRBD1 (5 bases). Germline V CDR1 and CDR2: MGHRA, YSYEKL. Trimming took 2 bases from V and 4 from J, leaving 14 bases between them. The length of the CDR3 is 15 residues.

The chain uses TRBV10-3 and TRBJ1-1, with D possibly TRBD1 on 5 matching bases. V was cut by 11 bases and J by 0 bases, with 13 bases left in between. Looked up from germline, CDR1 is ENHRY and CDR2 is SYGVKD. This CDR3 region has 13 residues. CDR3 DNA sequence: TGTGCCTCCCAGACAGCCATGAACACTGAAGCTTTCTTT. It specifies CASQTAMNTEAFF.

The chain is built from TRBV6-1 and TRBJ1-5; D uncertain. The CDR3 is 15 amino acids. The V and J ends lost 3 bases and 3 bases respectively, with 12 bases between them. CDR1 and CDR2 from the germline V gene are MNHNS and SASEGT. This chain's CDR3 is CASSDTQAYNQPQHF. In nucleotides, the CDR3 is TGTGCCAGCAGTGATACGCAGGCATACAATCAGCCCCAGCATTTT.

This clonotype was counted many times. The V call is TRBV7-2, the J call TRBJ2-7; no firm D call. V lost 3 bases and J 2 bases, leaving 14 bases between the germline ends. CDR3 size: 15 residues. The germline CDR1 and CDR2 sequences are SGHTA and FQGNSA. Here the CDR3 reads CASSFLGVRAYEQYV. The DNA for the CDR3 is TGTGCCAGCAGCTTCCTCGGCGTCCGAGCCTACGAGCAGTACGTC.